The sequence of this T cell receptor beta chain was determined in a study of OX40 agonist ivuxolimab in advanced cancers. Deletions cut 4 bases from V and 3 bases from J, with 19 bases between. Germline values: CDR1 LNHDA, CDR2 SQIVND (reference sequence). This CDR3 has 16 amino acids. Measured with immunoSEQ multiplex PCR; TCRdb has only the in-frame clones, and not every one. This sample has over 45,000 clones, with over 75% found just once. Study results and limitations: Expanded peripheral T cells had an undetermined antigen specificity.

This clone has a single count. Antigen unknown. Sequenced here: CD4+ or CD8+ T cells sorted from blood, sampled in a trial of the OX40 agonist ivuxolimab. This receptor was obtained from an adult with an advanced solid tumor such as melanoma, head and neck, liver or kidney cancer. The gene calls are TRBV19 and TRBJ2-7, with D perhaps given as TRBD1 or TRBD2 (7 bases each). The CDR3 bases are TGTGCCAGTAGTACTACAGGGAGGGGGCCCAACTACGAGCAGTACTTC. Its protein product is CASSTTGRGPNYEQYF.